The present T cell receptor (beta chain) was sequenced within a study of blood T cell repertoires in COVID-19. Study in general: PBMCs, B-cell-depleted T cells, or T cells were the source of the cDNA or gDNA that made up the material.

Source study methods: Reference gene primer amplification gave nucleated cell count estimates. This table comes from immunoSEQ multiplex PCR, and its TCRdb copy is limited to in-frame clones, with some not included. For V, J and clone size, that table is used; D and trimming come from the DNA. The sample lists tens of thousands of clones, more than 70% occurring once. In germline, CDR1 is LGHDT, CDR2 YNNKEL (reference sequence). CDR3 length: 14 amino acids. The V gene end was trimmed by 2 bases and the J gene end by 3 bases; junction bases not matched to a gene: 1. The sequence derives from a woman aged 80 or older with acute or convalescent COVID-19. The sample taken for sequencing was peripheral blood. The chain uses TRBV3-1 (or the pseudogene TRBV3-2) and TRBJ2-1; 7 bases match TRBD1. The CDR3 region has the DNA TGTGCCAGCAGCCAAAGGGACAGCTACAATGAGCAGTTCTTC. It encodes CASSQRDSYNEQFF.